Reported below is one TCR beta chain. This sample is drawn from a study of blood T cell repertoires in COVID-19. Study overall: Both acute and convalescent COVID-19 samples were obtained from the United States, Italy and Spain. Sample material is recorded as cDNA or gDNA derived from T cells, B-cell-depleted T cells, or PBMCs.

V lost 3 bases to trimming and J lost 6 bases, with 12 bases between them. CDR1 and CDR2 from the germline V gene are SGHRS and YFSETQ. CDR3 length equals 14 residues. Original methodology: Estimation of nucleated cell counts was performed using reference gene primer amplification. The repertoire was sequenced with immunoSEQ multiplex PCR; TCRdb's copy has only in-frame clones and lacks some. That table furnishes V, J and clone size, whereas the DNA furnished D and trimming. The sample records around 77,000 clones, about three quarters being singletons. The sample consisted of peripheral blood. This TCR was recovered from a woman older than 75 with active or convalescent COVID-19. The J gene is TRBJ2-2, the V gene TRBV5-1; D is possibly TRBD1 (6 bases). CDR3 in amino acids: CASSSRQVSGELFF. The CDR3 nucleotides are TGCGCCAGCAGCTCCCGACAGGTCTCCGGGGAGCTGTTTTTT.